The rows below give T cell receptor beta chains drawn from one sample of a study of response to subunit inactivated influenza vaccine. In TCRdb, the RT-PCR reads were re-called with MiXCR into one record per CDR3 protein. The sample shows about 150,000 distinct CDR3 sequences, around 10% of them seen only once. Sequenced material: CD8+ T cells sorted from PBMCs, taken 23 months after vaccination. These receptors originate from a man between 50 and 70 years old who received an inactivated influenza vaccine. CDR3s include the opening cysteine and the closing phenylalanine or tryptophan. The D gene is left open where the match is weak. Expanded clones get a size class; other rows say once, few or many, or leave the size out.

J,size,D,V,CDR3,DNA
TRBJ2-7,NA,NA,TRBV3-1,CASSLRGDSYEQYF,TGTGCCAGCAGCCTCAGGGGGGACTCCTACGAGCAGTACTTC
TRBJ1-2,NA,NA,TRBV7-8,CASSTRQAGDYGYTF,TGTGCCAGCAGCACCAGACAGGCGGGGGACTATGGCTACACCTTC
TRBJ2-5,few,NA,TRBV6-1,CASSEDSIQETQYF,TGTGCCAGCAGTGAAGACAGTATCCAAGAGACCCAGTACTTC
TRBJ2-2,NA,TRBD2,TRBV24-1,CATSDPTPSGGKTGELFF,TGTGCCACCAGTGACCCCACACCCAGCGGGGGGAAAACCGGGGAGCTGTTTTTT
TRBJ2-1,many,TRBD2,TRBV11-1,CASSLVASGILGYNEQFF,TGTGCCAGCAGCTTAGTGGCTAGCGGGATATTAGGCTACAATGAGCAGTTCTTC
TRBJ2-7,NA,TRBD2,TRBV28,CASSGSTSGRSYEQYF,TGTGCCAGCAGTGGCTCGACTAGCGGGAGGTCCTACGAGCAGTACTTC
TRBJ2-5,NA,TRBD2,TRBV3-1,CASSRGTSVAGETQYF,TGTGCCAGCAGCCGCGGGACTAGCGTGGCGGGAGAGACCCAGTACTTC
TRBJ2-2,few,TRBD2,TRBV9,CASSVDIGSGRPGELFF,TGTGCCAGCAGCGTCGACATTGGTAGCGGGAGACCCGGGGAGCTGTTTTTT
TRBJ2-7,many,TRBD2,TRBV4-2,CASSQEPSGSYEQYF,TGTGCCAGCAGCCAAGAGCCTAGCGGCTCCTACGAGCAGTACTTC
TRBJ2-7,NA,TRBD1,TRBV10-3,CAISDPNKPGQNAHEQYF,TGTGCCATCAGTGACCCCAATAAACCGGGACAGAATGCACACGAGCAGTACTTC
TRBJ1-1,many,NA,TRBV7-2,CASSLWGPEAFF,TGTGCCAGCAGCCTGTGGGGGCCTGAAGCTTTCTTT
TRBJ2-7,NA,TRBD2,TRBV15,CATSREFRPSGRPINYEQYF,TGTGCCACCAGCAGAGAGTTCAGGCCTAGCGGGAGGCCAATCAACTACGAGCAGTACTTC
TRBJ1-6,many,NA,TRBV6-5,CASSYSNGEGSPLHF,TGTGCCAGCAGTTACTCGAACGGCGAGGGTTCACCCCTCCACTTT
TRBJ1-5,NA,TRBD1,TRBV12-3/TRBV12-4,CASSLEGRGDNQPQHF,TGTGCCAGCAGTTTAGAGGGCAGGGGGGACAATCAGCCCCAGCATTTT
TRBJ2-7,NA,NA,TRBV6-7,CASTRSYEQYF,TGTGCCAGCACTCGGTCCTACGAGCAGTACTTC
TRBJ2-7,NA,TRBD2,TRBV9,CASSVAAGGRPYEQYF,TGTGCCAGCAGCGTAGCGGCGGGAGGACGTCCCTACGAGCAGTACTTC
TRBJ2-3,few,TRBD1,TRBV6-1,CASSRQGRTSSTDTQYF,TGTGCCAGCAGTCGACAGGGACGGACCTCTAGCACAGATACGCAGTATTTT
TRBJ2-5,NA,NA,TRBV9,CASSEAGAARETQYF,TGTGCCAGCAGCGAGGCCGGGGCGGCCAGGGAGACCCAGTACTTC
TRBJ2-2,NA,NA,TRBV7-2,CASSLSPPGTPGELFF,TGTGCCAGCAGCTTAAGTCCGCCAGGGACTCCCGGGGAGCTGTTTTTT
TRBJ2-7,NA,NA,TRBV2,CASSYQGGEQYF,TGTGCCAGCAGCTACCAGGGGGGCGAGCAGTACTTC
TRBJ2-7,few,NA,TRBV7-9,CASSLRAKGLYEQYF,TGTGCCAGCAGCTTGAGGGCCAAGGGACTCTACGAGCAGTACTTC
TRBJ2-7,few,NA,TRBV5-5,CASSWTLGTFEQYF,TGTGCCAGCAGTTGGACCCTAGGGACCTTCGAGCAGTACTTC
TRBJ2-1,many,TRBD1,TRBV5-1,CASSLATGVYNEQFF,TGCGCCAGCAGCTTGGCTACAGGGGTCTACAATGAGCAGTTCTTC
TRBJ2-2,NA,NA,TRBV12-3/TRBV12-4,CASSQGLTGELFF,TGTGCCAGCAGCCAGGGCTTAACCGGGGAGCTGTTTTTT